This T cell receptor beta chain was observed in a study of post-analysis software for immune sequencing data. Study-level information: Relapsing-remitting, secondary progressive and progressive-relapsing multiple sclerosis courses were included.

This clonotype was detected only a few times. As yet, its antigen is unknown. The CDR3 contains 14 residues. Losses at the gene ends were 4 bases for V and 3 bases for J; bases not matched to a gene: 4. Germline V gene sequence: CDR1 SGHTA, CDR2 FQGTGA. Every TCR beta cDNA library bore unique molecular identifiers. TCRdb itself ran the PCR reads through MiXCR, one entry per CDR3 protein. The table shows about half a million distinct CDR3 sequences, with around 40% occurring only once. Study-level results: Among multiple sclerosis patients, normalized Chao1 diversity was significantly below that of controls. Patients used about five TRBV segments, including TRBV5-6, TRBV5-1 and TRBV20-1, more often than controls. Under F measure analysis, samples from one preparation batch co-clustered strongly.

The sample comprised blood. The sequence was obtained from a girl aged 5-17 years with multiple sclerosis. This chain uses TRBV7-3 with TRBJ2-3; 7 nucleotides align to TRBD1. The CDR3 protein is CASSSGQRTDTQYF. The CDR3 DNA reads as TGTGCCAGCAGCTCGGGACAGCGAACAGATACGCAGTATTTT.